This T cell receptor beta chain originates from a study of T cell changes during pregnancy in multiple sclerosis. The repertoire was sequenced with immunoSEQ multiplex PCR; TCRdb's copy has only in-frame clones and lacks some. The sample consists of 60,000 or so clones, over 75% of them appearing once. The germline CDR1 and CDR2 sequences are SNHLY and FYNNEI. With 6 bases clipped from V and 2 bases from J, the junction kept 6 bases outside the gene matches. This CDR3 contains 14 residues. This clonotype originated in a female donor with multiple sclerosis, enrolled in a pregnancy study. The chain couples TRBV2 to TRBJ1-1, with 7 bases lining up with TRBD1. Sequencing was performed on peripheral blood, taken before pregnancy. The CDR3, as DNA: TGTGCCAGCAGATATAGGACAGGAAACACTGAAGCTTTCTTT. Amino acid sequence: CASRYRTGNTEAFF. Using reference TRBV2 and TRBJ1-1 for the parts outside the CDR3, the full variable domain is EPEVTQTPSHQVTQMGQEVILRCVPISNHLYFYWYRQILGQKVEFLVSFYNNEISEKSEIFDDQFSVERPDGSNFTLKIRSTKLEDSAMYFCASRYRTGNTEAFFGQGTRLTVV.